The 24 T cell receptor beta chains below come from one sample, sequenced in a study of cytomegalovirus exposure and HLA in healthy donors. The primer mix had 60 Vbeta and 13 Jbeta primers. Only in-frame clones appear in the TCRdb table, and some are missing; sequencing was by immunoSEQ multiplex PCR. Among 100,000 or so clones, about 74% were seen once, and the ten largest hold under 5.5%. Sequences were obtained from PBMCs. These receptors originate from a woman between 18 and 29 years old in good health and CMV-seropositive.

The rearrangement joins TRBV28 to TRBJ1-5; D might be TRBD1 (5 bases). CDR1 and CDR2 (germline): MDHEN, SYDVKM. V lost 5 bases and J 3 bases, leaving 11 bases between the germline ends. This CDR3 has 14 amino acids. The CDR3 nucleotides are TGTGCCAGCAGTACTACAGGACCCAATCAGCCCCAGCATTTT. This sequence encodes CASSTTGPNQPQHF.

Details on this clone: The sample contains more than one DNA sequence encoding this CDR3. The rearrangement joins TRBV20-1 to TRBJ2-3; D not resolved. The germline gives CDR1 DFQATT, CDR2 SNEGSKA (reference sequence). V was clipped by 3 bases and J by 5 bases, with 3 bases between them. The CDR3 runs 10 residues. The CDR3 DNA sequence: TGCAGTGCTAGGAGAGATACGCAGTATTTT. This codes for CSARRDTQYF.

J is TRBJ1-1 and V is TRBV6-1; D might be TRBD1 (5 bases). Germline CDR1 MNHNS, CDR2 SASEGT. The CDR3 has 15 amino acids. V was trimmed by 4 bases and J by 2 bases, leaving 14 bases between them. In DNA form, the CDR3 reads TGTGCCAGCAGTGGGGGTTGGGGGGGAAACACTGAAGCTTTCTTT. Protein sequence: CASSGGWGGNTEAFF.

The genes are TRBV4-1 and TRBJ2-7; 9 bases fit TRBD1. Trimming at V came to 5 bases and at J to 3 bases, leaving 5 bases not matched to a gene. CDR1 MGHRA and CDR2 YSYEKL come from the germline V gene. This CDR3 spans 14 amino acids. Here the CDR3 DNA reads TGCGCCAGCAGCTCACCGGGACAGGGCTACGAGCAGTACTTC. It yields the protein CASSSPGQGYEQYF.

The rearrangement joins TRBV7-3 to TRBJ2-3; possible D gene TRBD1, 6 bases. Germline V gene sequence: CDR1 SGHTA, CDR2 FQGTGA. The CDR3 length is 13 residues. Trimming took off 3 bases at V and 2 bases at J, with 6 bases between the two ends. The CDR3 DNA is TGTGCCAGCAGCTTGGGGGCCACAGATACGCAGTATTTT. Encoded protein: CASSLGATDTQYF.

The chain combines TRBV7-2 with TRBJ2-3; 8 bases align to TRBD1. The CDR3 extends over 16 amino acids. The V and J ends lost 5 bases and 3 bases, in that order; junction bases with no gene match: 10. The germline V gene encodes CDR1 SGHTA and CDR2 FQGNSA. CDR3 sequence: CASSPRAGGRTDTQYF. CDR3 DNA: TGTGCCAGCAGCCCCCGGGCAGGGGGCAGGACAGATACGCAGTATTTT.

In nucleotides, the CDR3 is TGTGCCAGCAGCCAAGCGAGGGGGACGGGGTACGAGCAGTACTTC. It encodes CASSQARGTGYEQYF. This sequence joins TRBV4-2 and TRBJ2-7; TRBD1 might be the D (6 bases). Germline CDR1 LGHNA, CDR2 YNFKEQ. The CDR3 has 15 residues. Trimming removed 1 base at V and 4 bases at J, with 14 bases between.

The gene calls are TRBV7-9 and TRBJ2-7; 7 bases align to TRBD1. The CDR3 is 15 residues long. Trimming took 6 bases from V and 2 from J; bases not matched to a gene: 10. CDR1 is SEHNR, CDR2 FQNEAQ, per germline (reference sequence). As DNA, the CDR3 is TGTGCCAGCAGTCGAGGGCAGACAGGGCCCTACGAGCAGTACTTC. Translating gives CASSRGQTGPYEQYF. Looking up the rest from reference TRBV7-9 and TRBJ2-7 gives the full variable domain: DTGVSQNPRHKITKRGQNVTFRCDPISEHNRLYWYRQTLGQGPEFLTYFQNEAQLEKSRLLSDRFSAERPKGSFSTLEIQRTEQGDSAMYLCASSRGQTGPYEQYFGPGTRLTVT.

The rearrangement links TRBV28 to TRBJ2-7; 7 positions match TRBD1. The CDR3 is 14 amino acids. The V segment lost 5 bases and the J segment 4 bases; nucleotides outside the gene matches: 8. Germline V lookup: CDR1 MDHEN, CDR2 SYDVKM. The CDR3 DNA follows: TGTGCCAGCAGTCCCAGACAGGGCTGGTACGAGCAGTACTTC. It translates to CASSPRQGWYEQYF.

The chain is built from TRBV4-1 and TRBJ2-1; 8 bases fit TRBD2. This CDR3 has 12 residues. The ends lost 6 bases at V and 8 bases at J; junction bases unmatched: 3. The germline CDR1 and CDR2 sequences are MGHRA and YSYEKL. DNA for the CDR3: TGCGCCAGCAGTCAGACTAGCGATGAGCAGTTCTTC. Protein: CASSQTSDEQFF.

The chain links TRBV29-1 to TRBJ1-1; 7 bases are a match to TRBD1. The germline V gene encodes CDR1 SQVTM and CDR2 ANQGSEA. V was clipped by 0 bases and J by 5 bases; unmatched bases: 6. CDR3 size: 14 residues. The CDR3 reads CSVEEAGGGTEAFF. CDR3 nucleotides: TGCAGCGTTGAAGAGGCAGGGGGTGGTACTGAAGCTTTCTTT.

This chain links TRBV7-7 with TRBJ2-1; TRBD2 matches 7 bases. Germline V lookup: CDR1 SSHAT, CDR2 FNYEAQ (reference sequence). Trimming cost V 5 bases and J 5 bases; bases outside gene matches: 9. The CDR3 totals 15 residues. The CDR3 region has the DNA TGTGCCAGCAGCCTAAGCGGGACGGGTGACAATGAGCAGTTCTTC. Protein: CASSLSGTGDNEQFF. The full variable domain, in which reference TRBV7-7 and TRBJ2-1 provide the parts outside the CDR3, is GAGVSQSPRYKVTKRGQDVTLRCDPISSHATLYWYQQALGQGPEFLTYFNYEAQPDKSGLPSDRFSAERPEGSISTLTIQRTEQRDSAMYRCASSLSGTGDNEQFFGPGTRLTVL.

This chain connects TRBV13 to TRBJ2-1; 9 bases map to TRBD1. With V trimmed by 5 bases and J by 8 bases, 13 bases remained unmatched. Germline lookup yields CDR1 PRHDT and CDR2 FYEKMQ (reference sequence). This CDR3 has 16 residues. The CDR3 region has the DNA TGTGCCAGCAGCCTGTCCCCGGGACAGGGATCCGATGAGCAGTTCTTC. Encoded protein: CASSLSPGQGSDEQFF.

A single count supports this clone. The V gene is TRBV27, the J gene TRBJ1-2; TRBD1 agrees at 9 bases. CDR3 length equals 15 residues. CDR1 and CDR2 (germline): MNHEY, SMNVEV (reference sequence). The trim removed 4 bases at V and 8 bases at J, leaving 11 bases unmatched. CDR3 sequence: CASSSSGTGNLGYTF. The DNA for the CDR3 is TGTGCCAGCAGTTCCTCCGGGACAGGGAACTTGGGCTACACCTTC.

The genes are TRBV28 and TRBJ2-3, with D perhaps matching TRBD1 (5 bases). From germline, CDR1 is MDHEN and CDR2 SYDVKM. V lost 6 bases and J 7 bases, leaving 23 bases between the germline ends. The CDR3 has 16 residues. The CDR3 reads CASSSIDRTKGNTQYF. The CDR3 nucleotides read TGTGCCAGCAGCAGCATCGACCGGACAAAAGGGAATACGCAGTATTTT.

The gene calls are TRBV7-2 and TRBJ2-7, with a possible D match to TRBD1 (6 bases). This CDR3 is 14 amino acids long. The V end was cut by 4 bases, the J end by 2 bases, with 12 bases between. Germline V CDR1 and CDR2: SGHTA, FQGNSA. The CDR3 coding sequence is TGTGCCAGCAGCTACGGACAGAGGGCCTACGAGCAGTACTTC. Translated: CASSYGQRAYEQYF.

The chain recombines TRBV28 with TRBJ2-2; 14 bases fit TRBD2. The CDR3 sequence is 14 residues long. The V gene's germline CDR1 is MDHEN and CDR2 SYDVKM. Germline trimming cut 8 bases from V and 4 bases from J; bases unmatched to any gene: 0. The CDR3 region is CASGTSGGTGELFF. Written as DNA, the CDR3 is TGTGCCAGCGGGACTAGCGGGGGCACCGGGGAGCTGTTTTTT.

The chain is built from TRBV7-3 and TRBJ2-6; 10 bases agree with TRBD1. CDR1 and CDR2 (germline): SGHTA, FQGTGA. With V trimmed by 4 bases and J by 2 bases, 11 bases remained unmatched. The CDR3 runs to 19 residues. DNA of the CDR3: TGTGCCAGCAGCTCCCTCACGGGACAGGGGATCCCTGGGGCCAACGTCCTGACTTTC. This codes for CASSSLTGQGIPGANVLTF.

The rearrangement uses TRBV11-2 and TRBJ2-5; D remains unclear. Per germline, CDR1 SGHAT and CDR2 FQNNGV. V was clipped by 7 bases and J by 1 base, with 13 bases between them. CDR3 length equals 14 residues. The CDR3 DNA reads TGTGCCAGCACCCGTTTGGGCAGCCAAGAGACCCAGTACTTC. Its translation is CASTRLGSQETQYF.

This chain links TRBV5-1 with TRBJ2-3; 7 bases match TRBD2. The CDR3 sequence is 13 residues long. The germline V gene encodes CDR1 SGHRS and CDR2 YFSETQ. V shed 2 bases and J 10 bases; nucleotides not matched to a gene: 7. The CDR3 protein is CASSFAGDASQYF. In DNA, the CDR3 is TGCGCCAGCAGCTTCGCGGGGGATGCATCGCAGTATTTT.

This clone was counted a few times. The J gene is TRBJ2-4, the V gene TRBV7-8; 9 bases fit TRBD1. The CDR3 loop spans 17 amino acids. V was pared by 5 bases and J by 8 bases, with 16 bases of the junction left unmatched. Germline CDR1 SGHVS, CDR2 FQNEAQ. In DNA, the CDR3 is TGTGCCAGCAGCAAACTATCGGGACAGGGCATTTCGGACATTCAGTACTTC. This encodes CASSKLSGQGISDIQYF.

The rearrangement joins TRBV5-3 to TRBJ1-1; no clear D gene. TRBV5-3 is identified as an open reading frame with a role that is uncertain. The CDR3 totals 15 residues. V was pared by 5 bases and J by 7 bases, with 21 bases between. Here the CDR3 reads CARRNRPLPNFEAFF. The CDR3 coding sequence is TGTGCCAGAAGGAACAGACCCCTACCGAACTTTGAAGCTTTCTTT.

CDR3 nucleotide sequence: TGTGCCAGCAGCTTCGGGGGGGCCGACTTCAATGAGCAGTTCTTC. Translated: CASSFGGADFNEQFF. The gene calls are TRBV7-6 and TRBJ2-1; 8 bases map to TRBD2. The trim removed 3 bases at V and 6 bases at J, leaving 7 bases unmatched. Germline loops: CDR1 SGHVS, CDR2 FNYEAQ. The CDR3 runs to 15 residues.

The chain combines TRBV28 with TRBJ2-1; TRBD2 agrees at 11 bases. The trim removed 6 bases at V and 5 bases at J, leaving 9 bases unmatched. Germline CDR1 is MDHEN and CDR2 is SYDVKM. This CDR3 is built from 16 residues. CDR3: CASRTSGILGDNEQFF. The CDR3 region has the DNA TGTGCCAGCAGGACTAGCGGGATCCTCGGGGACAATGAGCAGTTCTTC. The whole variable domain, remainder taken from reference TRBV28 and TRBJ2-1, is DVKVTQSSRYLVKRTGEKVFLECVQDMDHENMFWYRQDPGLGLRLIYFSYDVKMKEKGDIPEGYSVSREKKERFSLILESASTNQTSMYLCASRTSGILGDNEQFFGPGTRLTVL.